The 26 T cell receptor beta chains reported below all come from one sample, sequenced in a study of blood T cell repertoires in COVID-19 (dated by TCRdb to the early 2020s). Libraries were built with the immunoSEQ multiplex PCR assay. The clones in this table, taken by TCRdb from immuneACCESS, are in-frame only. Not every clone is retained; where verified, under half of the shortfall comes from an unresolved V gene, and the cause of the rest is unknown. The sample profile shows about 68,000 clones; around 90% of them were found once. The top ten constitute roughly 7.2% of the sample. Specimen: peripheral blood. The source of these receptors is a human donor in a cohort sampled during active COVID-19.

V and J are TRBV11-2 and TRBJ2-1; 11 bases are shared with TRBD2. This CDR3 is built from 14 residues. The V and J ends lost 3 bases and 9 bases, in that order; junction bases with no gene match: 4. Germline assignment: CDR1 SGHAT and CDR2 FQNNGV. CDR3 DNA sequence: TGTGCCAGCAGCTTTAGCGGGGGGGCCGGTGAGCAGTTCTTC. Protein: CASSFSGGAGEQFF.

V gene TRBV9 combines with J gene TRBJ2-5; 7 nucleotides align to TRBD2. CDR3 length equals 15 residues. J lost 4 bases, V lost 4 bases, and 10 bases had no gene match. CDR1 SGDLS and CDR2 YYNGEE come from the germline V gene. The CDR3 here is CASSPRGGVGETQYF. Here the CDR3 DNA reads TGTGCCAGCAGCCCGAGGGGAGGGGTGGGAGAGACCCAGTACTTC.

V usage is TRBV28 and J usage is TRBJ2-7; D is undetermined. Between the trimmed V and J ends, which lost 2 bases and 4 bases, there was a span of 6 bases. Per the germline V gene, CDR1 is MDHEN and CDR2 is SYDVKM. The CDR3 is 12 residues long. Written as DNA, the CDR3 is TGTGCCAGCAGTTTAAACAGATACGAGCAGTACTTC. Protein product: CASSLNRYEQYF.

The rearrangement joins TRBV6-1 to TRBJ2-7, with D perhaps matching TRBD2 (5 bases). V was pared by 2 bases and J by 3 bases, with 14 bases between. CDR1 is MNHNS and CDR2 is SASEGT in the germline V gene. This CDR3 has 15 residues. The CDR3 DNA is TGTGCCAGCAGTGAAACTGAGGGTTCCAGCTACGAGCAGTACTTC. Protein product: CASSETEGSSYEQYF.

The chain recombines TRBV18 with TRBJ1-6; D not resolved. With 1 base removed from V and 7 bases from J, the gap between germline ends came to 14 bases. Per the germline V gene, CDR1 is KGHSH and CDR2 is LQKENI. There are 16 residues in the CDR3. The CDR3 is CASSPLPGNGNSPLHF. CDR3 in DNA: TGTGCCAGCTCACCACTCCCCGGGAATGGAAATTCACCCCTCCACTTT.

This clone appeared a single time. The chain couples TRBV7-9 to TRBJ2-7; TRBD1 is a possible D gene (5 bases). Looked up from germline, CDR1 is SEHNR and CDR2 is FQNEAQ (reference sequence). The CDR3 length is 13 residues. The germline V and J ends were trimmed by 3 bases and 5 bases, with 11 bases remaining between them. The CDR3 region has the DNA TGTGCCAGCAGCTTCTACTTAGGGGACGAGCAGTACTTC. Protein: CASSFYLGDEQYF.

This clone was detected only a few times. This chain links TRBV29-1 with TRBJ2-2, with D uncertain. Trimming stripped 6 bases from V and 6 bases from J, with 17 bases between. CDR1 is SQVTM and CDR2 is ANQGSEA in the germline V gene. CDR3 size: 14 residues. CDR3 in DNA: TGCAGCGTCCGAGGAGTAGTTTATGCCGGGGAGCTGTTTTTT. It is translated as CSVRGVVYAGELFF.

This chain connects TRBV29-1 to TRBJ1-2; D is unresolved. V shed 7 bases and J shed 8 bases, with 14 bases lying between them. The CDR3 is made up of 11 amino acids. Germline lookup yields CDR1 SQVTM and CDR2 ANQGSEA. The DNA of the CDR3 is TGCAGCGCAGCGCATTGGCGGGGCTACACCTTC. This gives the protein CSAAHWRGYTF. Full variable domain (missing parts from reference TRBV29-1 and TRBJ1-2): SAVISQKPSRDICQRGTSLTIQCQVDSQVTMMFWYRQQPGQSLTLIATANQGSEATYESGFVIDKFPISRPNLTFSTLTVSNMSPEDSSIYLCSAAHWRGYTFGSGTRLTVV.

This chain connects TRBV18 to TRBJ2-2; TRBD1 might be the D (5 bases). V lost 6 bases and J 4 bases, leaving 12 bases between the germline ends. CDR1 and CDR2 (germline): KGHSH, LQKENI. This CDR3 is 14 amino acids long. CDR3 residues: CASSLFRGTGELFF. DNA for the CDR3: TGTGCCAGCTCCCTTTTTAGGGGCACCGGGGAGCTGTTTTTT.

This chain connects TRBV28 to TRBJ1-1; maybe TRBD1 (5 bases). CDR1 MDHEN and CDR2 SYDVKM come from the germline V gene. The CDR3 length is 15 residues. V was trimmed by 2 bases and J by 0 bases, leaving 10 bases between them. The CDR3 here is CASSLPREVNTEAFF. CDR3 in DNA: TGTGCCAGCAGTTTACCCAGGGAGGTGAACACTGAAGCTTTCTTT.

This chain uses TRBV10-1 with TRBJ1-1; 10 bases agree with TRBD1. The length of the CDR3 is 17 residues. V lost 5 bases and J lost 6; bases outside the gene matches: 15. Germline CDR1 and CDR2: WNHNN and SYGVQD (reference sequence). The CDR3 loop is CASSRDRGANRIPEAFF. CDR3 bases: TGCGCCAGCAGTCGGGACAGGGGCGCAAATCGTATCCCTGAAGCTTTCTTT.

This clone was seen a single time. The genes are TRBV19 and TRBJ2-6, with TRBD2 identical over 15 bases. Germline V CDR1 and CDR2: LNHDA, SQIVND (reference sequence). Trimming cost V 1 base and J 4 bases; bases outside gene matches: 17. CDR3 length: 23 residues. The CDR3 bases are TGTGCCAGTAGTATAGCCGCCCCCGCTAGGACTAGCGGGGGGGCCGAAGGGGCCAACGTCCTGACTTTC. Its protein product is CASSIAAPARTSGGAEGANVLTF.

CDR3 DNA: TGTGCCGCGACCCGGACAGGGGGCAGAGGTGAAGCTTTCTTT. Its protein product is CAATRTGGRGEAFF. This chain connects TRBV3-1 (or the pseudogene TRBV3-2) to TRBJ1-1; 11 bases are shared with TRBD1. The CDR3 contains 14 residues. Per germline, CDR1 LGHDT and CDR2 YNNKEL (reference sequence). The V and J ends lost 11 bases and 7 bases, in that order; junction bases with no gene match: 12.

V is TRBV6-5 and J is TRBJ2-1; possibly TRBD1 for D (6 bases). This CDR3 spans 14 amino acids. V gave up 8 bases and J gave up 4 bases, with 15 bases separating them. CDR1 is MNHEY, CDR2 SVGAGI, per germline. This CDR3 is CASGRQESYNEQFF. CDR3 DNA: TGTGCCAGCGGCCGACAGGAGAGTTACAATGAGCAGTTCTTC.

The chain links TRBV7-2 to TRBJ2-2; possible D gene TRBD2, 6 bases. The germline V gene has CDR1 SGHTA and CDR2 FQGNSA. V gave up 0 bases and J gave up 1 base, with 6 bases separating them. The CDR3 is 15 amino acids. CDR3 nucleotides: TGTGCCAGCAGCTTAGCGGGGGGGAACACCGGGGAGCTGTTTTTT. Protein product: CASSLAGGNTGELFF.

This chain uses TRBV6-2 or TRBV6-3 with TRBJ2-2, with 11 bases matching TRBD2. The ends lost 3 bases at V and 6 bases at J; junction bases unmatched: 21. This CDR3 comprises 21 residues. CDR1 is MNHEY, CDR2 SVGEGT, per germline. CDR3 sequence reads: CASSYHNPIAGGPLAAGELFF. The DNA for the CDR3 is TGTGCCAGCAGTTATCATAATCCGATAGCGGGGGGGCCGTTGGCGGCCGGGGAGCTGTTTTTT.

This chain connects TRBV28 to TRBJ1-5; perhaps TRBD1 as D (6 bases). CDR1 is MDHEN and CDR2 is SYDVKM in the germline V gene. The CDR3 runs 14 residues. V was cut by 6 bases and J by 4 bases, with 13 bases left in between. In DNA, the CDR3 is TGTGCCAGCAGCCAGAGACAGGTAAATCAGCCCCAGCATTTT. Protein product: CASSQRQVNQPQHF.

This clone has just one count. The chain uses TRBV7-6 and TRBJ2-2, with TRBD2 matching 13 bases. Trimming took 6 bases from V and 2 from J; bases not matched to a gene: 6. This CDR3 is built from 17 residues. CDR1 SGHVS and CDR2 FNYEAQ come from the germline V gene. CDR3 DNA sequence: TGTGCCAGCAGTTCGTGGACTAGCGGGGGAAACACCGGGGAGCTGTTTTTT. It is translated as CASSSWTSGGNTGELFF.

This chain's CDR3 is CASSLERPSGEAFF. The CDR3 DNA sequence: TGTGCCAGCAGCTTGGAAAGGCCCTCGGGGGAAGCTTTCTTT. The chain employs TRBV5-4 and TRBJ1-1, with D unclear. In germline, CDR1 is SGHNT, CDR2 YYREEE (reference sequence). The CDR3 covers 14 residues. Between the trimmed V and J ends, which lost 0 bases and 8 bases, there was a span of 14 bases.

V and J are TRBV6-5 and TRBJ1-2, with TRBD1 matching over 11 bases. This CDR3 has 16 amino acids. Germline V gene lookup returns CDR1 MNHEY and CDR2 SVGAGI. Trimming at V came to 4 bases and at J to 4 bases, leaving 8 bases not matched to a gene. CDR3 sequence: CASSSLGQGVIYGYTF. CDR3 nucleotide sequence: TGTGCCAGCAGTTCCTTGGGACAGGGGGTTATCTATGGCTACACCTTC.

The gene calls are TRBV14 and TRBJ2-5, with no clear D. V gave up 2 bases and J gave up 4 bases, with 5 bases separating them. Germline V gene data show CDR1 as SGHDN and CDR2 as FVKESK. The CDR3 has 12 residues. The CDR3, as DNA: TGTGCCAGCAGCCAAACACGAGAGACCCAGTACTTC. Protein: CASSQTRETQYF.

The chain is built from TRBV6-5 and TRBJ1-2; D call uncertain. Trimming removed 0 bases at V and 4 bases at J, with 9 bases between. Germline-derived CDR1 and CDR2 are MNHEY and SVGAGI. This CDR3 has 14 amino acids. CDR3 in amino acids: CASSYSSRPYGYTF. The CDR3 coding sequence is TGTGCCAGCAGTTACTCGAGCAGGCCCTATGGCTACACCTTC.

The chain has TRBV18 and TRBJ2-7, with 7 bases that match TRBD2. CDR1 KGHSH and CDR2 LQKENI come from the germline V gene. The CDR3 is made up of 16 amino acids. V lost 3 bases, J lost 0 bases, and 8 bases stayed unmatched. For the CDR3, the DNA is TGTGCCAGCTCACCCGCCGGGCGGGGGTTCTCCTACGAGCAGTACTTC. Translating gives CASSPAGRGFSYEQYF.

The V call is TRBV6-6, the J call TRBJ2-2; D may be TRBD1 (5 bases). CDR1 is MNHNY, CDR2 SVGAGI, per germline (reference sequence). V was clipped by 11 bases and J by 3 bases, with 13 bases between them. CDR3 length: 13 residues. The CDR3 DNA reads TGTGCCTCCAGGGTGTCGTACACCGGGGAGCTGTTTTTT. This translates into CASRVSYTGELFF.

The rearrangement joins TRBV7-2 to TRBJ2-5; 9 bases line up with TRBD2. Germline loops: CDR1 SGHTA, CDR2 FQGNSA. With 2 bases clipped from V and 5 bases from J, the junction kept 9 bases outside the gene matches. The CDR3 has 16 residues. The CDR3 loop reads CASSLSGGGVRETQYF. CDR3 coding DNA: TGTGCCAGCAGCTTATCTGGCGGGGGGGTACGTGAGACCCAGTACTTC.

The V gene is TRBV21-1, the J gene TRBJ2-1; TRBD1 is the table's D call and was not checked against the DNA. TRBV21-1 is recorded as a pseudogene. The CDR3 spans 16 residues. CDR3 loop: CASSRRRDTCFGEQFF. CDR3 DNA sequence: TGTGCCAGCAGTCGACGCCGGGACACTTGTTTCGGGGAGCAGTTCTTC.